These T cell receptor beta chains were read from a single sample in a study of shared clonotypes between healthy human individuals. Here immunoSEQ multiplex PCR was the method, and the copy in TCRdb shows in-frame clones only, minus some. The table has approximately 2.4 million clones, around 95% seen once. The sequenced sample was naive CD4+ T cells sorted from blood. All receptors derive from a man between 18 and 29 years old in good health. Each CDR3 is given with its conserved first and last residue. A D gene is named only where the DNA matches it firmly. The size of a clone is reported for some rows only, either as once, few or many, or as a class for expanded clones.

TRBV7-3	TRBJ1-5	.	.	TGTGCCAGCAGCGCCCAGACAGGTTTTGAAAAGCCCCAGCATTTT	CASSAQTGFEKPQHF
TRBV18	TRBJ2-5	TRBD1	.	TGTGCCAGCTCCCATAGGACAGGGGTAGAGACCCAGTACTTC	CASSHRTGVETQYF
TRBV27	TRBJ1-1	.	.	TGTGCCAGCAGTTCGGTCACTGAAGCTTTCTTT	CASSSVTEAFF
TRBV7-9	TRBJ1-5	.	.	TGTGCCAGCAGCTTAGCCCCCGGCAGCTATAGCAATCAGCCCCAGCATTTT	CASSLAPGSYSNQPQHF
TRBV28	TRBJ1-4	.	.	TGTGCCAGCAGTCCCGTGGGAGGCACTAATGAAAAACTGTTTTTT	CASSPVGGTNEKLFF
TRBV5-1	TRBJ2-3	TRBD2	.	TGCGCCAGCAGCTCTTGGACTGCGGGAGGGCCTCAAAATACGCAGTATTTT	CASSSWTAGGPQNTQYF
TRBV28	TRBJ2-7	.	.	TGTGCCAGCAGTTTAAGGACTCTCGGGGATTGGGAGCAGTACTTC	CASSLRTLGDWEQYF
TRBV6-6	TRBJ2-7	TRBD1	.	TGTGCCAGCAGTCAGACAGGGTCCACCTACGAGCAGTACTTC	CASSQTGSTYEQYF
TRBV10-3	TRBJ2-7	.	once	TGTGCCAGCGCGGGTGTCTCCTACGAGCAGTACTTC	CASAGVSYEQYF
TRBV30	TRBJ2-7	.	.	TGTGCCTGGAGGCGGTCAGGGGCCCGGTACGAGCAGTACTTC	CAWRRSGARYEQYF
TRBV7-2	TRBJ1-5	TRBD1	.	TGTGCCAGCAGCATGGACAGGGACAATCAGCCCCAGCATTTT	CASSMDRDNQPQHF
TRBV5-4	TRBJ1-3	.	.	TGTGCCAGCAGCTTGGAAGGTGGAAACACCATATATTTT	CASSLEGGNTIYF
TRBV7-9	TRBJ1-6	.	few	TGTGCCAGCAGCTTAGGGGAGATTCATAATTCACCCCTCCACTTT	CASSLGEIHNSPLHF
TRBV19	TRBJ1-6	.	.	TGTGCCAGTAGTGTCGGGACGTATAATTCACCCCTCCACTTT	CASSVGTYNSPLHF
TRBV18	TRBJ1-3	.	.	TGTGCCAGCTCACCGAGAGGGAATGGAAACACCACATATTTT	CASSPRGNGNTTYF
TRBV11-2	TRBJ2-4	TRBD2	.	TGTGCCAGCAGCTTACAAGGGACTAGCGGCACCAAAAACATTCAGTACTTC	CASSLQGTSGTKNIQYF
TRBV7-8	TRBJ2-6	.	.	TGTGCCAGCAGCTTATATTCCTCTGGGGCCAACGTCCTGACTTTC	CASSLYSSGANVLTF
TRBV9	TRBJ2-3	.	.	TGTGCCAGCAGCGTAGAAGGGGACTGGTCGGGAGATACGCAGTATTTT	CASSVEGDWSGDTQYF
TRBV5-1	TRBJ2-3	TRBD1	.	TGCGCCAGCAGTGATACAGGGGGAAGTACGCAGTATTTT	CASSDTGGSTQYF
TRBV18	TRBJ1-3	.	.	TGTGCCAGCTCACCCCCTACAAGTTCTGGAAACACCATATATTTT	CASSPPTSSGNTIYF
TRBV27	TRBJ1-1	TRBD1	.	TGTGCCAGCAGTTTATCAGGGACAGGGGTGCGCACTGAAGCTTTCTTT	CASSLSGTGVRTEAFF
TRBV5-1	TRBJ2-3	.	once	TGCGCCAGCAGCTTAATGATCCCCAGGGGTACAGATACGCAGTATTTT	CASSLMIPRGTDTQYF
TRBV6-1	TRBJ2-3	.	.	TGTGCCAGCAGTGAAGCTAAAAAGGGCCTAAGCACAGATACGCAGTATTTT	CASSEAKKGLSTDTQYF
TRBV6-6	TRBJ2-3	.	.	TGTGCCAGCAGTACGCCGGGACTTAGCACAGATACGCAGTATTTT	CASSTPGLSTDTQYF
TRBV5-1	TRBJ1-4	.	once	TGCGCCAGCAGCTTAGACAGTGAAAAACTGTTTTTT	CASSLDSEKLFF
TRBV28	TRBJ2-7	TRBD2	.	TGTGCCAGCGCGCTGGGACTAAAGCAGTACTTC	CASALGLKQYF
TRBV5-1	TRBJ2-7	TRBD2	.	TGCGCCAGCAGCGCCCGGACTAGCGGGAGTTGGAACGAGCAGTACTTC	CASSARTSGSWNEQYF